The 22 T cell receptor beta chains below were found in one sample sequenced in a study of blood T cells in healthy people across ages (dated by TCRdb to the mid-2010s). Library preparation used 5' RACE. Sequencing instrument: Illumina HiSeq 2500. A second 7 to 11 cycle PCR used a sample-barcoded 5' primer and a J-beta primer mix. TCRdb passed the public sequencing reads through fastp at Q25 and MiXCR, retaining productive beta sequences. Under each unique CDR3 protein, matching rows form one entry showing the most common genes and DNA. This sample gives 630,000 or so distinct CDR3 sequences in total; about 30% of them show up just once. Around 16% of the sample is held by the ten biggest clonotypes. The sequenced sample was blood. These receptor sequences come from a woman older than 75 in good health.

This clonotype is a singleton in its sample. Given a much more abundant clone one base away, this may be a read error. CDR3 DNA sequence: TGTGTCAGCAGCCAAACCGGGACTGCCCCTGATACGCAGTATTTT. This encodes CVSSQTGTAPDTQYF. V is TRBV3-1 and J is TRBJ2-3; possible D gene TRBD2, 6 bases. Germline V CDR1 and CDR2: LGHDT, YNNKEL (reference sequence). The CDR3 consists of 15 residues.

This clonotype came up a few times. At one end the junction does not follow the germline gene, possibly because of a read error. V gene TRBV10-3 combines with J gene TRBJ1-4; D uncertain. Germline assignment: CDR1 ENHRY and CDR2 SYGVKD. This CDR3 comprises 13 residues. The DNA of the CDR3 is TGTGCCATCAGGGAGTCCGGGAGCGAAAAACTGTTTTTT. Its translation: CAIRESGSEKLFF.

The chain is built from TRBV19 and TRBJ2-7; 8 bases agree with TRBD2. Matching the DNA end better, TRBJ2-5 makes the J call doubtful. Germline CDR1 and CDR2: LNHDA and SQIVND (reference sequence). CDR3 size: 16 residues. The CDR3 DNA reads as TGTGCCAGTAGTGGGTCCGGGAGGGGTTACGCGGAGACCCAGTACTTC. This codes for CASSGSGRGYAETQYF.

The rearrangement joins TRBV7-6 to TRBJ1-5; 9 nucleotides line up with TRBD1. The CDR3 has 14 amino acids. Trimming took 6 bases from V and 4 from J; bases not matched to a gene: 4. Germline CDR1 reads SGHVS; CDR2 reads FNYEAQ. As DNA, the CDR3 is TGTGCCAGCAGTCGGACAGGGGAGAATCAGCCCCAGCATTTT. It codes for CASSRTGENQPQHF.

With respect to this clonotype: This could be a read error, since a much larger clone is one nucleotide away. The chain has TRBV7-6 and TRBJ2-1; 10 bases are a match to TRBD2. Germline CDR1 SGHVS, CDR2 FNYEAQ. The CDR3 runs 16 residues. V shed 1 base and J 7 bases; nucleotides not matched to a gene: 7. This CDR3 reads CASSLGVAGGWNEQFF. In DNA, the CDR3 is TGTGCCAGCAGCTTAGGGGTAGCGGGGGGTTGGAATGAGCAGTTCTTC.

Only a few counts were recorded for this clonotype. With a much larger clone just one base away, this may be a read error. This sequence joins TRBV6-5 and TRBJ2-7; D possibly corresponds to TRBD2 (6 bases). The CDR3 totals 16 residues. Germline V lookup: CDR1 MNHEY, CDR2 SVGAGI. Trimming cost V 5 bases and J 7 bases, with 24 bases left between them. The CDR3, as DNA: TGTGCCAGCAGTCTAAGGTCGGGGGACGGAAACAATGAGCAGTACTTC. This translates into CASSLRSGDGNNEQYF.

The chain combines TRBV27 with TRBJ1-1, with D possibly TRBD1 on 5 matching bases. Trimming took off 2 bases at V and 6 bases at J, with 10 bases between the two ends. This CDR3 has 13 residues. Germline-derived CDR1 and CDR2 are MNHEY and SMNVEV (reference sequence). Written as DNA, the CDR3 is TGTGCCAGCAGTTTACGGGGGTGGTCTGAAGCTTTCTTT. Translating it yields CASSLRGWSEAFF.

This clonotype was seen a single time. Given a much more abundant clone one base away, this may be a read error. The rearrangement links TRBV11-2 to TRBJ2-7, with D unclear. This CDR3 spans 14 amino acids. Germline CDR1 is SGHAT and CDR2 is FQNNGV. The CDR3 spells CVSSSIGSTYEQYF. As DNA, the CDR3 is TGTGTCAGCAGCTCGATCGGGTCGACCTACGAGCAGTACTTC.

Note on this clonotype: This clone may be a read error of a much larger clone one base away. The chain combines TRBV28 with TRBJ1-2; weak D call: TRBD1 (5 bases). The CDR3 is made up of 13 amino acids. The germline V and J ends were trimmed by 10 bases and 6 bases, with 18 bases remaining between them. CDR1 and CDR2 (germline): MDHEN, SYDVKM. The CDR3 region is CATNDGGGHGYTF. The CDR3 DNA sequence: TGTGCCACCAATGACGGGGGAGGCCATGGCTACACCTTC.

The rearrangement joins TRBV2 to TRBJ2-5; tentative D call: TRBD2 (5 bases). The CDR3 consists of 15 residues. Germline CDR1 and CDR2: SNHLY and FYNNEI. Trimming left V 1 base short and J 3 bases short, with 12 bases between. Here the CDR3 DNA reads TGTGCCAGCAGTGAAGGAGGGTTGGTGGAAGAGACCCAGTACTTC. Its translation: CASSEGGLVEETQYF.

In the case of this clonotype: This may stem from a read error, because a much larger clone lies one nucleotide away. The genes are TRBV6-1 and TRBJ1-2; D uncertain. From germline, CDR1 is MNHNS and CDR2 SASEGT. The CDR3 is made up of 16 amino acids. The CDR3 DNA reads TGTGCCACCAGAGTGGTACACCGGGCTGAGAACTATGGCCACACCTTC. It yields the protein CATRVVHRAENYGHTF.

This clonotype was seen a few times. The chain uses TRBV3-1 and TRBJ1-2, with D possibly TRBD1 on 5 matching bases. CDR3 length: 15 residues. Between the trimmed V and J ends, which lost 4 bases and 2 bases, there was a span of 14 bases. The germline V gene has CDR1 LGHDT and CDR2 YNNKEL (reference sequence). In nucleotides, the CDR3 is TGTGCCAGCAGCCCACGGACACCAACAAACTATGGCTACACCTTC. It encodes CASSPRTPTNYGYTF.

This chain links TRBV30 with TRBJ2-3; TRBD2 is a possible D gene (6 bases). Trimming left V 3 bases short and J 1 base short, with 14 bases between. CDR1 is GTSNPN, CDR2 SVGIG, per germline (reference sequence). This CDR3 spans 15 amino acids. The chain's CDR3 is CAWSPGGDGTDTQYF. The CDR3 coding sequence is TGTGCCTGGAGCCCCGGAGGGGATGGCACAGATACGCAGTATTTT.

This clonotype was picked up many times. The chain recombines TRBV29-1 with TRBJ1-2, with D unresolved. This CDR3 region has 13 residues. Germline assignment: CDR1 SQVTM and CDR2 ANQGSEA. The V end was cut by 4 bases, the J end by 8 bases, with 17 bases between. The CDR3 is CSVVGGKTGGYTF. For the CDR3, the DNA is TGCAGCGTTGTCGGCGGCAAAACTGGGGGCTACACCTTC.

This clonotype was picked up many times. The chain uses TRBV12-3 or TRBV12-4 and TRBJ2-3; 10 bases line up with TRBD2. This CDR3 region has 15 residues. The junction had 5 bases not matched to a gene; V was cut back by 6 bases and J by 2 bases. For the CDR3, the DNA is TGTGCCAGCAGCCTTAGCGGGGGGATCACAGATACGCAGTATTTT. Protein: CASSLSGGITDTQYF.

The chain employs TRBV5-1 and TRBJ2-1; 7 bases line up with TRBD2. CDR1 and CDR2 from the germline V gene are SGHRS and YFSETQ. After removal of 3 bases from V and 4 bases from J, the junction contained 4 bases not matched to a gene. This CDR3 has 14 amino acids. The CDR3 loop is CASSWGGAYNEQFF. For the CDR3, the DNA is TGCGCCAGCAGCTGGGGAGGGGCTTACAATGAGCAGTTCTTC.

This clonotype has at least ten counts. The rearrangement links TRBV20-1 to TRBJ1-6; 9 positions agree with TRBD1. The CDR3 totals 16 residues. CDR1 is DFQATT and CDR2 is SNEGSKA in the germline V gene (reference sequence). V shed 0 bases and J 5 bases; nucleotides not matched to a gene: 5. The CDR3 spells CSARDHRTGDNSPLHF. The CDR3 DNA reads TGCAGTGCTAGAGACCACCGGACAGGGGATAATTCACCCCTCCACTTT.

This clonotype was observed at least ten times. The rearrangement uses TRBV9 and TRBJ2-1, with TRBD2 matching over 13 bases. CDR3 size: 17 residues. Losses at the gene ends were 4 bases for V and 6 bases for J; bases not matched to a gene: 10. In germline, CDR1 is SGDLS, CDR2 YYNGEE. CDR3 in amino acids: CASSRSGLAGASNEQFF. CDR3 DNA: TGTGCCAGCAGCAGATCCGGACTAGCGGGGGCAAGCAATGAGCAGTTCTTC.

Details on this clonotype: This may arise from a read error, as a much more abundant clone is one base away. V usage is TRBV10-3 and J usage is TRBJ2-2, with D possibly matching TRBD1 (6 bases). This CDR3 spans 15 amino acids. V was clipped by 4 bases and J by 4 bases, with 13 bases between them. Germline values: CDR1 ENHRY, CDR2 SYGVKD. The CDR3 DNA reads TGTGCCATCAGTGGGTCAGGGGCCCCCACCGGGGAGCTGTTTTTT. It specifies CAISGSGAPTGELFF.

This clonotype was counted only a few times. The chain links TRBV15 to TRBJ1-2; D gene ambiguous. Trimming left V 0 bases short and J 0 bases short, with 5 bases between. CDR3 length equals 14 residues. Germline CDR1 reads LNHNV; CDR2 reads YYDKDF (reference sequence). The CDR3 DNA sequence: TGTGCCACCAGCAGAGATACAACTAACTATGGCTACACCTTC. Its protein is CATSRDTTNYGYTF.

The chain couples TRBV4-2 to TRBJ2-5, with TRBD1 matching over 8 bases. The J call is in doubt because the DNA end fits TRBJ2-7 better. CDR1 is LGHNA and CDR2 is YNFKEQ in the germline V gene. The length of the CDR3 is 15 residues. The CDR3 region is CASSQVQGGIHEQYF. The CDR3 region has the DNA TGTGCCAGCAGCCAAGTACAGGGGGGAATCCACGAGCAGTACTTC.

The chain couples TRBV6-6 to TRBJ2-7; D ambiguous. Germline V gene sequence: CDR1 MNHNY, CDR2 SVGAGI (reference sequence). The CDR3 sequence is 17 residues long. The V end was cut by 6 bases, the J end by 3 bases, with 24 bases between. In nucleotides, the CDR3 is TGTGCCAGCAGGCCCCAAGCCTTTTCCGGTCACATCTACGAGCAGTACTTC. Its translation is CASRPQAFSGHIYEQYF.